One TCR beta chain is described in this entry. This record comes from a study of shared clonotypes between healthy human individuals. The method was immunoSEQ multiplex PCR; TCRdb's version includes in-frame clones alone and lacks a portion of them. In the table there are over a million clones, roughly 96% of which are singletons. Germline V gene lookup returns CDR1 SGHTA and CDR2 FQGNSA. The CDR3 sequence is 15 residues long. The junction had 1 base not matched to a gene; V was cut back by 0 bases and J by 0 bases. This clonotype originated in a man in his thirties or forties in good health. The gene calls are TRBV7-2 and TRBJ2-5; 7 bases map to TRBD1. Sample: naive CD4+ T cells sorted from blood. Noted subset: CD45RA+ positively selected. CDR3 sequence (DNA): TGTGCCAGCAGCTTAGCACAGGGGTACCAAGAGACCCAGTACTTC. It yields the protein CASSLAQGYQETQYF.